A single sample gave rise to the 9 T cell receptor beta chains below, sequenced in a study of T cells after yellow fever vaccination. TCRdb fed the 5' RACE reads into MiXCR, producing one record per CDR3 protein. The sample includes hundreds of thousands of distinct CDR3 sequences, approximately 13% seen only once; the top ten take over 12%. The sequencing here drew on PBMCs, taken on the day of the yellow fever booster vaccination. Receptor source: a man aged 25 to 45 who received the YFV17D yellow fever vaccine.

This chain connects TRBV6-2 or TRBV6-3 to TRBJ1-1; D gene uncertain. The CDR3 spans 13 residues. The germline V gene encodes CDR1 MNHEY and CDR2 SVGEGT. Trimming stripped 0 bases from V and 9 bases from J, with 11 bases between. The CDR3 spells CASSYSSQTKAFF. The CDR3, as DNA: TGTGCCAGCAGTTACTCCAGCCAGACTAAAGCTTTCTTT.

The chain joins TRBV12-3 or TRBV12-4 to TRBJ1-2; D may be TRBD1 (6 bases). This CDR3 is 11 amino acids long. Here the CDR3 DNA reads TGTTTGAGTGGAGGGGGGAATGGCTACACCTTC. This encodes CLSGGGNGYTF.

The chain couples TRBV18 to TRBJ2-3; 7 nucleotides match TRBD1. Germline V lookup: CDR1 KGHSH, CDR2 LQKENI. CDR3 length: 15 amino acids. The V segment lost 3 bases and the J segment 3 bases; nucleotides outside the gene matches: 6. CDR3 coding DNA: TGTGCCAGCTCACCCACAGGGGTCTCGACAGATACGCAGTATTTT. Translating gives CASSPTGVSTDTQYF.

This clonotype has only a few counts. This CDR3 is CATSDGTSGQETQYF. CDR3 coding DNA: TGTGCCACCAGTGATGGGACTAGCGGCCAAGAGACCCAGTACTTC. This chain connects TRBV24-1 to TRBJ2-5, with 11 nucleotides matching TRBD2. The junction had 0 bases not matched to a gene; V was cut back by 3 bases and J by 1 base. There are 15 residues in the CDR3. Germline values: CDR1 KGHDR, CDR2 SFDVKD.

This clonotype was observed many times. The chain couples TRBV12-3 or TRBV12-4 to TRBJ2-7; 9 nucleotides align to TRBD2. The V segment lost 3 bases and the J segment 4 bases; nucleotides outside the gene matches: 4. The CDR3 has 14 residues. In DNA form, the CDR3 reads TGTGCCAGCAGTTTTGGTCTAGCGGGGTACGAGCAGTACTTC. Translating it yields CASSFGLAGYEQYF.

This chain joins TRBV7-2 and TRBJ2-7, with 7 nucleotides matching TRBD1. V was pared by 6 bases and J by 5 bases, with 4 bases of the junction left unmatched. CDR1 SGHTA and CDR2 FQGNSA come from the germline V gene. The CDR3 has 12 amino acids. For the CDR3, the DNA is TGTGCCAGCAGTCGCGGACAGGACGAGCAGTACTTC. Encoded protein: CASSRGQDEQYF.

This clonotype was seen only a few times. The CDR3 loop is CSVGTSGSYEQYF. CDR3 coding DNA: TGCAGCGTGGGGACTAGCGGGAGCTACGAGCAGTACTTC. The chain links TRBV29-1 to TRBJ2-7; 14 bases are shared with TRBD2. The junction had 1 base not matched to a gene; V was cut back by 6 bases and J by 3 bases. Germline V gene lookup returns CDR1 SQVTM and CDR2 ANQGSEA. The CDR3 totals 13 residues.

This clonotype was seen a handful of times. This sequence joins TRBV19 and TRBJ1-1; weak D call: TRBD1 (6 bases). From germline, CDR1 is LNHDA and CDR2 SQIVND (reference sequence). The CDR3 is made up of 14 amino acids. Trimming took off 4 bases at V and 1 base at J, with 10 bases between the two ends. As DNA, the CDR3 is TGTGCCAGTAGTACTGACAGGAGGAACACTGAAGCTTTCTTT. This translates into CASSTDRRNTEAFF.

The V gene is TRBV4-3, the J gene TRBJ1-2, with 7 bases that match TRBD1. The CDR3 consists of 15 residues. Per the germline V gene, CDR1 is LGHNA and CDR2 is YSLEER. J was trimmed by 1 base and V by 0 bases; bases with no gene match: 2. The CDR3 region is CASSQDRDSNYGYTF. The CDR3 DNA sequence: TGCGCCAGCAGCCAAGATCGGGACAGTAACTATGGCTACACCTTC.